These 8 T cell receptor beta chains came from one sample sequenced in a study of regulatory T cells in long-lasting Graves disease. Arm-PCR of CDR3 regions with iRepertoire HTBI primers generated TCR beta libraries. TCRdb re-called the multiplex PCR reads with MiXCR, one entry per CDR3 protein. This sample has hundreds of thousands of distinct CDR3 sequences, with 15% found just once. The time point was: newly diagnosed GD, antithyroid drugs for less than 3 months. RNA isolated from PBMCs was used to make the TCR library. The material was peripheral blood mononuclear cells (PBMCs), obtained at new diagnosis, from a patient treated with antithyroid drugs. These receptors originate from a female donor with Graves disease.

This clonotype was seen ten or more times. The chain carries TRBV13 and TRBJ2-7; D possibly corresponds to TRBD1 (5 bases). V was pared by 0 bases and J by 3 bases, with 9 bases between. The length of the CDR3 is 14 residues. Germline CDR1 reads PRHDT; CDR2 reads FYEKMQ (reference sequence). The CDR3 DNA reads TGTGCCAGCAGCTTAGGACAGGCAAACTACGAGCAGTACTTC. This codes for CASSLGQANYEQYF.

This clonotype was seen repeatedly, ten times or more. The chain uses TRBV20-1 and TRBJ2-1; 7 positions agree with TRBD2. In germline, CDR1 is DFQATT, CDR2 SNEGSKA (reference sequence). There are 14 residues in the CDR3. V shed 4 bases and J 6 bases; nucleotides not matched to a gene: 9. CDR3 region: CSAKGLSGTNEQFF. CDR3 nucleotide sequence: TGCAGTGCTAAGGGGTTGAGCGGGACCAATGAGCAGTTCTTC.

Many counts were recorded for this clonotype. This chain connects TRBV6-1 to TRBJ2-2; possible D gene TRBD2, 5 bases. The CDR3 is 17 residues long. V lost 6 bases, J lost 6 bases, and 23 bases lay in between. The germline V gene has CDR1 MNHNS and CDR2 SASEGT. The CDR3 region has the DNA TGTGCCAGCAGCACTCTACTTGGGCAGGAGGATTCCGGGGAGCTGTTTTTT. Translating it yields CASSTLLGQEDSGELFF.

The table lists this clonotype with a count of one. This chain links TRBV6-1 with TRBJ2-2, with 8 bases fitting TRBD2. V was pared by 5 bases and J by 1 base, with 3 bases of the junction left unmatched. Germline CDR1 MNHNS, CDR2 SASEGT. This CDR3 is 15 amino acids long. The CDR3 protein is CASSRTSWNTGELFF. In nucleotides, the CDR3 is TGTGCCAGCAGTCGGACTAGCTGGAACACCGGGGAGCTGTTTTTT.

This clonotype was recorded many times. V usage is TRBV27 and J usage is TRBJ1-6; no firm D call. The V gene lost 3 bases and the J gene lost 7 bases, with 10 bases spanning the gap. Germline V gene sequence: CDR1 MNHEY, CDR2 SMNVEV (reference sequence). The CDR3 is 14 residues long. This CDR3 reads CASSFRPENSPLHF. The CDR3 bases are TGTGCCAGCAGTTTTCGTCCAGAGAATTCACCCCTCCACTTT.

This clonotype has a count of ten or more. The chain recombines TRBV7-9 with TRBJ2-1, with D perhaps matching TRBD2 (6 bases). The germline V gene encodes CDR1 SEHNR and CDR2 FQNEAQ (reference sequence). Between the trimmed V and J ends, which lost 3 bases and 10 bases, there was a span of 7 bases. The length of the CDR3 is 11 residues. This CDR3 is CASSFAGEQFF. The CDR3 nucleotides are TGTGCCAGCAGCTTCGCGGGAGAGCAGTTCTTC.

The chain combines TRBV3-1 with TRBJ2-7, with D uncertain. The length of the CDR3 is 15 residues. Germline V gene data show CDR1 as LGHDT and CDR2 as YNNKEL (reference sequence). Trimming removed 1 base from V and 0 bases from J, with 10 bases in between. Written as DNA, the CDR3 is TGTGCCAGCAGCCAAGGGGTATCGAGCTCCTACGAGCAGTACTTC. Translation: CASSQGVSSSYEQYF.

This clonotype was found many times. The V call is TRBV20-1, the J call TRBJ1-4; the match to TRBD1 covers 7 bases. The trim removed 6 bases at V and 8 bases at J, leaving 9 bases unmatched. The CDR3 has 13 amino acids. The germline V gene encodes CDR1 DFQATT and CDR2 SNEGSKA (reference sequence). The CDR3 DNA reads TGCAGTGCGAGATTGTCGGACAGGGAAAAACTGTTTTTT. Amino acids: CSARLSDREKLFF.